The sequence of this T cell receptor (beta chain) was determined in a study of T-cell reconstitution after alpha-beta-depleted transplantation in children. Whole-study findings and limits: When one year had passed after transplant, most T-cell counts and diversity came from newly produced T cells. From surviving recipient T cells and thymic progenitors came the high day-60 TCRbeta diversity observed in some patients. Several hundred rapidly expanded clones from non-depleted graft cells reportedly supplied alpha-beta T cells about two months post-transplant.

Of note for this clonotype: Antigen: not known.

Preparation of the TCRbeta library used unique molecular identifiers. TCRdb reanalysed the PCR reads using MiXCR and keeps one entry per CDR3 protein. Of 550,000 to 800,000 distinct CDR3 sequences in the sample, about an eighth are singletons; the top ten hold about 0.77%. Material: PBMCs, obtained before TCRalphabeta/CD19-depleted stem cell transplant. This TCR came from a girl aged 2-10 years with congenital amegakaryocytic thrombocytopenia, due to receive a stem cell transplant.

The CDR3: CAISGVSYNEQFF. In nucleotides, the CDR3 is TGTGCCATCAGCGGGGTCTCCTACAATGAGCAGTTCTTC. This chain joins TRBV10-3 and TRBJ2-1, with D possibly matching TRBD2 (5 bases). This CDR3 spans 13 amino acids. V shed 6 bases and J shed 0 bases, with 6 bases lying between them. Germline V lookup: CDR1 ENHRY, CDR2 SYGVKD.